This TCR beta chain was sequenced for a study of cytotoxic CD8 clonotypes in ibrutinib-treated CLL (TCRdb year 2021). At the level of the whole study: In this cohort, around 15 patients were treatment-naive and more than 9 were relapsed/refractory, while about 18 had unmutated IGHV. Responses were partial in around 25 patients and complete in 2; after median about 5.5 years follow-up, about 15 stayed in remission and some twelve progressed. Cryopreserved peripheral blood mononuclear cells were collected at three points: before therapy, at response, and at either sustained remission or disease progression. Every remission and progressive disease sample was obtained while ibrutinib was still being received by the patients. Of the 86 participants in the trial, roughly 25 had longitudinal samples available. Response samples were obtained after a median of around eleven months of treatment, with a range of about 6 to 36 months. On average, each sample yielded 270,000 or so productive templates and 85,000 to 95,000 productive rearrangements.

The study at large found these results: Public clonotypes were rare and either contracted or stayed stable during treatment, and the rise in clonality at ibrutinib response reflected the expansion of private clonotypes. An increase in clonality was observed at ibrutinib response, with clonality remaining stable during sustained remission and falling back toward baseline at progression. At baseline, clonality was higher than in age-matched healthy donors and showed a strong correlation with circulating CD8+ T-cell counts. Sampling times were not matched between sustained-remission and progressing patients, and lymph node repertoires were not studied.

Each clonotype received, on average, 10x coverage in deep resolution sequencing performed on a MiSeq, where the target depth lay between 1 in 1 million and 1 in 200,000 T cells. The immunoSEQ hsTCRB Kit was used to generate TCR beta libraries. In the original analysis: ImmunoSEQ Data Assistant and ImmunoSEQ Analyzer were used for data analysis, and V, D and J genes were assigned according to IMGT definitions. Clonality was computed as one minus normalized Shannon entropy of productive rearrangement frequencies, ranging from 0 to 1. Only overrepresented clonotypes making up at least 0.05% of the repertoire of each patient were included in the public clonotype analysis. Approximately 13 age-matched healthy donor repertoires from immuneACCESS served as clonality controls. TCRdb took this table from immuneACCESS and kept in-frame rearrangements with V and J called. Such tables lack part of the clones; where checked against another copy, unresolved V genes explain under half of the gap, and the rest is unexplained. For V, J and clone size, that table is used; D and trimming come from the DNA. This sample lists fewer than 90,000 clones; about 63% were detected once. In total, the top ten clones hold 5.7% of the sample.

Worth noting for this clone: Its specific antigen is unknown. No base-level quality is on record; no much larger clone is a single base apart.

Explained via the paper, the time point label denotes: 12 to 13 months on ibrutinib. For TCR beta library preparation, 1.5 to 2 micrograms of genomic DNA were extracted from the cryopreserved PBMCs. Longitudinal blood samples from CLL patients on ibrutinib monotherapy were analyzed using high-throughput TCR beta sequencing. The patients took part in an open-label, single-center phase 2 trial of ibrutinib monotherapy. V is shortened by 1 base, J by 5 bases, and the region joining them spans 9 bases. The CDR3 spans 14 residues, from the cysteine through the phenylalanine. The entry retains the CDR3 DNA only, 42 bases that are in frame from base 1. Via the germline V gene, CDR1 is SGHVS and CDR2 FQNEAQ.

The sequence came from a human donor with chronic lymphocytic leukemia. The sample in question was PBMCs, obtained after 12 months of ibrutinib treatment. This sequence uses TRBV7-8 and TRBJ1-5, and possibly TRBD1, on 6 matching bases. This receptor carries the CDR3 CASSLGQVDQPQHF. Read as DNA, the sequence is TGTGCCAGCAGCTTAGGACAGGTTGATCAGCCCCAGCATTTT.